This paragraph reports one T cell receptor beta chain. Its antigen is not known. This record belongs to a study of T cell clones after liver transplantation. Across the whole study: Without induction therapy, subjects received standard immunosuppression until 12-24 months post-transplant.

Here immunoSEQ multiplex PCR was the method, and the copy in TCRdb shows in-frame clones only, minus some. Altogether roughly 80,000 clones are present, nearly 85% being singletons, with the ten largest covering under 0.6%. The CDR3 runs to 13 residues. Trimming removed 5 bases from V and 4 bases from J; junction bases left unmatched: 4. Germline V gives CDR1 SGHVS, CDR2 FNYEAQ. Study-wide findings and caveats: Post-transplant, graft-donor-reactive CD4 TCRbeta sequences in blood dropped significantly in most of the 8 subjects.

The sequence was obtained from a human patient who received a liver transplant. Some T cells may be provided by the graft donor. The material sequenced was CD4+ T cells from blood, taken just over 45 months after liver transplant. The genes are TRBV7-6 and TRBJ1-2; 7 positions agree with TRBD1. The DNA of the CDR3 is TGTGCCAGCAGCCCAGGACAGGCCTATGGCTACACCTTC. Protein product: CASSPGQAYGYTF.